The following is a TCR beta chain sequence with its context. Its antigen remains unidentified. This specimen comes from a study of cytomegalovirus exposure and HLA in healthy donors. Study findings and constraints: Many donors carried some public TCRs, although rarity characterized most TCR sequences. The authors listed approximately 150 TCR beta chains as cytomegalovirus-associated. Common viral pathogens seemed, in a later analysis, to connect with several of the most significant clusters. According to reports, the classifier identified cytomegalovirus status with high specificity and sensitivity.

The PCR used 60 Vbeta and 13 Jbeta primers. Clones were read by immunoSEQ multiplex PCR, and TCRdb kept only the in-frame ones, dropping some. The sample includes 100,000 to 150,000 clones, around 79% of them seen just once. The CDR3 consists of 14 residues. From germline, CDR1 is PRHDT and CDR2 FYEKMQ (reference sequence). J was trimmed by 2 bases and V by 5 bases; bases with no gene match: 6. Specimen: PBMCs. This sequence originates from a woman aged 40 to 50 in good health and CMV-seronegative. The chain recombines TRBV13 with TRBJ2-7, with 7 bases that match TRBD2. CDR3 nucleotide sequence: TGTGCCAGCAGCGTAACTAGCGATGCCTACGAGCAGTACTTC. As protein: CASSVTSDAYEQYF.